The source of this TCR beta chain is a study of CD8 T cells in ankylosing spondylitis. General observations from the study: Reactive arthritis synovial fluid and blood were previously reported to contain some motif variants.

TCRdb fed the 5' RACE reads into MiXCR, producing one record per CDR3 protein. The sample has some 140,000 distinct CDR3 sequences; over 9.5% are singletons. This clonotype was recorded at least ten times. Antigen specificity is unknown. Germline assignment: CDR1 SEHNR and CDR2 FQNEAQ (reference sequence). The CDR3 is made up of 17 amino acids. The V and J ends lost 1 base and 2 bases respectively, with 15 bases between them. Sequenced sample: blood, either unsorted or a sorted T cell fraction (not recorded which). The sequence was collected from a female donor with ankylosing spondylitis or in good health (not recorded which). The chain is built from TRBV7-9 and TRBJ1-3; D remains unclear. The CDR3 DNA reads TGTGCCAGCAGCTTAGGCCCACAAACTACGACTGGAAACACCATATATTTT. Residues: CASSLGPQTTTGNTIYF.